This T cell receptor (beta chain) was retrieved from a study of shared clonotypes between healthy human individuals. Background on the study: The study used three CD4 naive, three CD4 memory, two CD8 naive and one CD8 memory plate per donor. Study observations and caveats: In contrast to clonotypes shared by all four donors, non-shared clonotypes had lower generation probabilities. Expectations were that clonotype sharing among donors would be affected by sequencing depth.

The CDR3 spans 15 residues. The trim removed 4 bases at V and 4 bases at J, leaving 9 bases unmatched. Germline CDR1 and CDR2: SGHRS and YFSETQ. This clone has only a few counts. The antigen is not known. Each donor was a Caucasian adult residing in Nashville, Tennessee. Assay: immunoSEQ multiplex PCR; the TCRdb copy retains only in-frame clones and omits some. The data contain under 350,000 clones, around 87% of them singletons. This chain uses TRBV5-1 with TRBJ2-5, with TRBD2 matching 8 bases. The material sequenced was memory CD8+ T cells sorted from blood. Subset of the sample: CD45RO+ cells pooled with CCR7-negative TemRA cells. This clonotype was sampled from a man between 18 and 35 years old in good health. The chain's CDR3 is CASSSPGTRTETQYF. CDR3 in DNA: TGCGCCAGCAGCAGCCCCGGGACTAGGACAGAGACCCAGTACTTC.